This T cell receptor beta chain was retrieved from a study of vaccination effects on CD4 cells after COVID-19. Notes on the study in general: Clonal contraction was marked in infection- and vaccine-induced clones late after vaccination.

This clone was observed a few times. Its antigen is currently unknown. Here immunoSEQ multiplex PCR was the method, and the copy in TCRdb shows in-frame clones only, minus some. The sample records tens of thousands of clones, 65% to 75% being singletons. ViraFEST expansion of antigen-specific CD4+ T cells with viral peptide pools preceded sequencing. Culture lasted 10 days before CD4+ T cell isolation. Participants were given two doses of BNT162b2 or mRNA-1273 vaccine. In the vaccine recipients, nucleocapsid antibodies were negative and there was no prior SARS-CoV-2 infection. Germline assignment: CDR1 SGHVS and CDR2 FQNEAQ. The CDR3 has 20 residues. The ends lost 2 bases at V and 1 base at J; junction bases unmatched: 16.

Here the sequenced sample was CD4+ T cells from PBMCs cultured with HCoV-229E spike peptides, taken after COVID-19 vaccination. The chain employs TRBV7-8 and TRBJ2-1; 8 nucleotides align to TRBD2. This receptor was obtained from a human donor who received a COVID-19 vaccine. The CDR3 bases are TGTGCCAGCAGCTTATTCCGAGCGGGAGTCTCCCTTAGGTCCTACAATGAGCAGTTCTTC. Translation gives CASSLFRAGVSLRSYNEQFF.